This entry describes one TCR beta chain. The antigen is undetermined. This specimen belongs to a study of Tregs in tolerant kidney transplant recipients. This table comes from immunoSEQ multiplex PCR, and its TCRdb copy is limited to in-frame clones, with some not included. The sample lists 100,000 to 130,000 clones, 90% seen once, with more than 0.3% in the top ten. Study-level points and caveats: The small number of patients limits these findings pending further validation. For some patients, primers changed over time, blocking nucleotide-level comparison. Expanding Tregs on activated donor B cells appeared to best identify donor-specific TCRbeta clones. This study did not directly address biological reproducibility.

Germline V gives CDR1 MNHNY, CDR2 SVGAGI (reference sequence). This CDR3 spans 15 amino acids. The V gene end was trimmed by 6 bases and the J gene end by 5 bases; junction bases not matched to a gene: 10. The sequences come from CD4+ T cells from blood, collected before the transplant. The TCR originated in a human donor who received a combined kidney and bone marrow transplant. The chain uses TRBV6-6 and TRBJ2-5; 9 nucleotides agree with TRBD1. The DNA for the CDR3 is TGTGCCAGCAGACGACAGGGGGAGGAATGGGAGACCCAGTACTTC. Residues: CASRRQGEEWETQYF.